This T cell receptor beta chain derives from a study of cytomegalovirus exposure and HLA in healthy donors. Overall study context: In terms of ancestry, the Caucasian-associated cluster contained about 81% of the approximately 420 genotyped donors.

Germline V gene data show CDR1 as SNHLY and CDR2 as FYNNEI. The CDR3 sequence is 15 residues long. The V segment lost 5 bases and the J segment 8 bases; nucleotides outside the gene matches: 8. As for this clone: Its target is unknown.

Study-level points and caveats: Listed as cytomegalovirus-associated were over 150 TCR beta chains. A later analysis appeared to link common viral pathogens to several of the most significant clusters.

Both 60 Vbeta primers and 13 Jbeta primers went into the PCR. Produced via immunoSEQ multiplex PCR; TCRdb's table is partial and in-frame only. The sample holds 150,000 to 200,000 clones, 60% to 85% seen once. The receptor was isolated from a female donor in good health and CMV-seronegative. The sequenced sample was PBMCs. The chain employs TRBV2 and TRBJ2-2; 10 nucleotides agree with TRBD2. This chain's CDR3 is CASSSSGGQRGELFF. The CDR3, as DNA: TGTGCCAGCAGTAGTAGCGGGGGGCAGAGAGGGGAGCTGTTTTTT.